Given below is one T cell receptor (beta chain) in context. As for time point: pretreatment peripheral blood. There were between 1 and 8 samples from each patient, taken pretreatment and on-treatment. The data belong to a study of PD-L1 blockade in urothelial cancer. The protocol was immunoSEQ multiplex PCR, while the TCRdb copy is restricted to in-frame clones and leaves out a portion. The sample has roughly 130,000 clones; roughly 84% are singletons. The CDR3 spans 16 residues. J lost 6 bases, V lost 5 bases, and 9 bases had no gene match. The germline V gene encodes CDR1 SGHAT and CDR2 FQNNGV. This receptor was taken from a man aged 45-65 years with urothelial cancer. The chain has TRBV11-2 and TRBJ1-6; 8 bases fit TRBD1. The source was PBMCs, collected around atezolizumab (anti-PD-L1) treatment. The CDR3 region is CASSRRTGTSNSPLHF. CDR3 nucleotides: TGTGCCAGCAGCCGGCGGACAGGGACGAGTAATTCACCCCTCCACTTT.